This TCR beta chain was sequenced in a study of cytomegalovirus exposure and HLA in healthy donors. Each donor was nominally healthy when sampled (though unrecorded immune exposures were likely). Per germline, CDR1 LGHNA and CDR2 YNFKEQ. V shed 0 bases and J 0 bases; nucleotides not matched to a gene: 10. CDR3 length: 18 residues. Study-wide findings and caveats: It was reportedly the case that the classifier diagnosed cytomegalovirus status with high specificity and sensitivity. Indistinguishability led to the exclusion of some V segments, TRBV6-2 and TRBV6-3 included. CMV serostatus was the only recorded immune exposure for donors.

On this clone itself: What it recognizes is unknown.

Amplification used 60 Vbeta primers and 13 Jbeta primers. TCRdb's copy holds only in-frame clones and misses some; the assay was immunoSEQ multiplex PCR. The table shows tens of thousands of clones, with over 75% occurring only once. This sequence joins TRBV4-2 and TRBJ2-7; TRBD2 agrees at 8 bases. Sequencing was done on a sample of PBMCs. This sequence originates from a male donor in good health and CMV-seropositive. The CDR3 coding sequence is TGTGCCAGCAGCCAAGATATCGGGGTAGCGGGACACTCCTACGAGCAGTACTTC. The encoded protein is CASSQDIGVAGHSYEQYF.